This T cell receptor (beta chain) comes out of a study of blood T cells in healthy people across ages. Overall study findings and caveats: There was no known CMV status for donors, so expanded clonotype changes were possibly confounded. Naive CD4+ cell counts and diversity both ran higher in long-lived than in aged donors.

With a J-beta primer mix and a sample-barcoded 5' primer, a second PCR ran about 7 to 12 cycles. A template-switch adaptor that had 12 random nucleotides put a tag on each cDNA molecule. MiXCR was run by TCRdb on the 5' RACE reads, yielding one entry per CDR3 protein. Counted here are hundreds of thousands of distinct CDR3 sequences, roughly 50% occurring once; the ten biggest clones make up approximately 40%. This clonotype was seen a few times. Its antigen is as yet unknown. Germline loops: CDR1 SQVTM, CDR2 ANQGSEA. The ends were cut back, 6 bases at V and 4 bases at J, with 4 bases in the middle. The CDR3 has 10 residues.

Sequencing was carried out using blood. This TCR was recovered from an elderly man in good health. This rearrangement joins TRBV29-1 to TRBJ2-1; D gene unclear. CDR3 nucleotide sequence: TGCAGCGTAGCTTACAATGAGCAGTTCTTC. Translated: CSVAYNEQFF.